The clone carrying this T cell receptor (beta chain) was counted only a few times. The antigen is not known. Reverse transcription of all isolated RNA meant that expressed TCRB transcripts were sequenced. Repertoires were generated with immunoSEQ multiplex PCR, while TCRdb's copy carries only in-frame clones and drops some. The profile shows 810,000 or so clones, 15% to 20% of them singletons. This CDR3 is built from 18 residues. After removal of 4 bases from V and 0 bases from J, the junction contained 11 bases not matched to a gene. Germline assignment: CDR1 SQVTM and CDR2 ANQGSEA. This record comes from a study of beta chain features in type 1 diabetes. Study conclusions and caveats: Patients with Type 1 diabetes showed moderately but significantly shorter TCRB CDR3s in all four CD4+ subsets.

Specimen: naive CD4+ T cells from blood. J is TRBJ2-1 and V is TRBV29-1; TRBD2 matches at 11 bases. The receptor was isolated from a woman younger than 35 in good health. The CDR3 DNA reads as TGCAGCGTTGGCGGACTAGCGGGTACCTCGTCCTCCTACAATGAGCAGTTCTTC. Translating it yields CSVGGLAGTSSSYNEQFF.